The next 2 T cell receptor beta chains were all read from a single sample in a study of cytomegalovirus exposure and HLA in healthy donors. PCR used 60 Vbeta primers and 13 Jbeta primers. Measured with immunoSEQ multiplex PCR; TCRdb has only the in-frame clones, and not every one. The table lists 150,000 to 200,000 clones, 75% of them singletons. The sample was PBMCs. The receptors shown here come from a woman aged 40 to 50 in good health and CMV-seropositive.

This clone has just a few counts. The chain combines TRBV2 with TRBJ2-2; possibly TRBD2 for D (5 bases). V shed 5 bases and J shed 4 bases, with 11 bases lying between them. The length of the CDR3 is 14 residues. In germline, CDR1 is SNHLY, CDR2 FYNNEI. The CDR3 coding sequence is TGTGCCAGCAGTAAACTAGTAGGCACCGGGGAGCTGTTTTTT. Translated: CASSKLVGTGELFF.

This clone was recorded once. The rearrangement links TRBV7-8 to TRBJ2-5; D is uncertain. The germline V and J ends were trimmed by 3 bases and 2 bases, with 7 bases remaining between them. The germline V gene has CDR1 SGHVS and CDR2 FQNEAQ. The CDR3 is 13 amino acids. CDR3 loop: CASSFQVQETQYF. CDR3 bases: TGTGCCAGCAGCTTCCAGGTACAAGAGACCCAGTACTTC. Using reference TRBV7-8 and TRBJ2-5 for the parts outside the CDR3, the full variable domain is GAGVSQSPRYKVAKRGQDVALRCDPISGHVSLFWYQQALGQGPEFLTYFQNEAQLDKSGLPSDRFFAERPEGSVSTLKIQRTQQEDSAVYLCASSFQVQETQYFGPGTRLLVL.